The 5 T cell receptor beta chains given below trace back to one sample, sequenced in a study of post-analysis software for immune sequencing data. Study findings and constraints: The study found TRBV5-6, TRBV5-1 and TRBV20-1 among roughly 5 TRBV segments more frequent in patients than controls.

Which antigens these TCRs recognize remains unknown. Presence of unique molecular identifiers characterized the TCR beta cDNA libraries. TCRdb used MiXCR to reprocess the PCR reads, holding one entry per CDR3 protein. The sample records approximately 570,000 distinct CDR3 sequences, roughly 46% being singletons. The sample was blood. Source of these receptors: a girl between 10 and 17 years old with multiple sclerosis.

This clonotype was seen more than once but under ten times. The chain has TRBV6-6 and TRBJ2-2; D may be TRBD2 (5 bases). The length of the CDR3 is 14 residues. CDR1 and CDR2 from the germline V gene are MNHNY and SVGAGI (reference sequence). Trimming took off 10 bases at V and 7 bases at J, with 19 bases between the two ends. The CDR3 coding sequence is TGTGCCACCCTTCCCAGCGGAATCGGCGGGGAGCTGTTTTTT. This translates into CATLPSGIGGELFF.

This chain links TRBV12-3 or TRBV12-4 with TRBJ1-1; D is perhaps TRBD1 or TRBD2 (5 bases each). The assigned J gene may be wrong: the sequence end matches TRBJ2-1 better. The CDR3 contains 14 residues. CDR3 coding DNA: TGTGCCAGCAGTTTTAATTCTAGGGGAGCAGAGCAGTTCTTC. It codes for CASSFNSRGAEQFF.

The V call is TRBV12-3 or TRBV12-4, the J call TRBJ2-3; the match to TRBD2 covers 10 bases. CDR3 size: 16 residues. The junction had 5 bases not matched to a gene; V was cut back by 5 bases and J by 0 bases. CDR3 bases: TGTGCCAGCAGTACAGCGGGAGGGACTAGCACAGATACGCAGTATTTT. Protein product: CASSTAGGTSTDTQYF.

V usage is TRBV27 and J usage is TRBJ1-2; 8 nucleotides line up with TRBD1. V gave up 4 bases and J gave up 4 bases; unmatched junction bases: 8. The CDR3 runs 15 residues. Germline-derived CDR1 and CDR2 are MNHEY and SMNVEV (reference sequence). The CDR3 region has the DNA TGTGCCAGCAGTTGGACAGGGACGCCCCGCTATGGCTACACCTTC. Translated: CASSWTGTPRYGYTF.

This clonotype was observed a single time. This chain uses TRBV7-9 with TRBJ2-7; 7 bases are shared with TRBD1. The CDR3 runs 14 residues. The V and J ends lost 5 bases and 6 bases, in that order; junction bases with no gene match: 10. The germline V gene has CDR1 SEHNR and CDR2 FQNEAQ (reference sequence). The CDR3, as DNA: TGTGCCAGCAGCACGCCGACAGGGCTGGGCGAGCAGTACTTC. Its protein is CASSTPTGLGEQYF.